This entry features one T cell receptor (beta chain) sequence. Its matching antigen is unknown. The data were taken from a study of T cells in localized non-small cell lung cancer. Study-wide findings and caveats: Density of T cells in blood, when higher, went with longer overall survival. Among the tissues sampled, uninvolved adjacent lung had the highest T cell clonality, above tumor. Only one tumor region was sequenced, so heterogeneity remains possible. Turning up in adjacent lung were a median roughly 62 of the top 100 tumor clones.

Here immunoSEQ multiplex PCR was the method, and the copy in TCRdb shows in-frame clones only, minus some. The table shows about 15,000 clones, with around 90% occurring only once. The V gene end was trimmed by 6 bases and the J gene end by 3 bases; junction bases not matched to a gene: 3. The germline V gene encodes CDR1 LGHNT and CDR2 FRNRAP. The CDR3 loop spans 13 amino acids. V is TRBV12-5 and J is TRBJ1-1; 8 bases match TRBD1. The sequence derives from a woman aged 40-70 years with stage III lung adenocarcinoma. The source material was peripheral blood mononuclear cells, sampled before any cancer treatment. This CDR3 reads CASGSTGDTEAFF. The CDR3 region has the DNA TGTGCTAGTGGCTCGACAGGGGACACTGAAGCTTTCTTT.